This T cell receptor (beta chain) derives from a study of identical twins. As for this clonotype: Its antigen remains unidentified.

Carrying unique molecular identifiers, the cDNA also gained a universal primer site through template switching. MiXCR was run by TCRdb on the 5' RACE reads, yielding one entry per CDR3 protein. The sample yields some 660,000 distinct CDR3 sequences, 8.6% seen once. The CDR3 is made up of 16 amino acids. V lost 8 bases to trimming and J lost 5 bases; unmatched junction nucleotides: 14. Germline lookup yields CDR1 SGHTA and CDR2 FQGTGA. General study results and limits: While abundant cord blood beta clonotypes carried fewer insertions, memory repertoires showed no such pattern.

This sample also appeared in a second study, on yellow fever vaccine responses in identical twins. As reported in that work: Vaccine T cell responses of twins reportedly seemed partly convergent and partly personalized.

Sequenced: PBMCs. The chain employs TRBV7-3 and TRBJ2-5; 10 bases are a match to TRBD1. The receptor comes from a woman aged 18-29 years in good health. CDR3 DNA: TGTGCCAGCGCATCCCGAGGGGACAGGGGCATTGAGACCCAGTACTTC. Translation: CASASRGDRGIETQYF.